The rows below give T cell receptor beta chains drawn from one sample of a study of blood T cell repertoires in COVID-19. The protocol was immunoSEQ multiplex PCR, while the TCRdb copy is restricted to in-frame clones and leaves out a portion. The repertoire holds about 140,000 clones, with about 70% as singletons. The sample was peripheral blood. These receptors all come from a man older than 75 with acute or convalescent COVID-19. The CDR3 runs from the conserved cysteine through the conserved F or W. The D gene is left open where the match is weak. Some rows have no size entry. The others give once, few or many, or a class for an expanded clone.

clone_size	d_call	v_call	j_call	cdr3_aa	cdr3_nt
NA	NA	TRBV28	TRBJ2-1	CASSRRTASTPVNNEQFF	TGTGCCAGCAGCCGTCGGACAGCCTCAACCCCCGTGAACAATGAGCAGTTCTTC
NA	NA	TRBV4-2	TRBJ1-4	CASSQALGGPRPEKLFF	TGTGCCAGCAGCCAAGCGTTAGGGGGACCCCGGCCTGAAAAACTGTTTTTT
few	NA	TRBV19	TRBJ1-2	CASMDYYGYTF	TGTGCCAGTATGGACTACTATGGCTACACCTTC
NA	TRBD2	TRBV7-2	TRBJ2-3	CASSLSGGADTQYF	TGTGCCAGCAGCTTAAGCGGGGGAGCAGATACGCAGTATTTT
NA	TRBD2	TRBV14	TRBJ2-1	CASSLMLAGAGNEQFF	TGTGCCAGCAGCCTAATGCTAGCGGGGGCGGGCAATGAGCAGTTCTTC
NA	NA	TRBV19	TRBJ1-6	CASSIRVRATNSPLHF	TGTGCCAGTAGTATTCGAGTCCGTGCAACTAATTCACCCCTCCACTTT
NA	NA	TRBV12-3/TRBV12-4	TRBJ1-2	CASSLGQGHGYTF	TGTGCCAGCAGTTTAGGGCAGGGCCATGGCTACACCTTC
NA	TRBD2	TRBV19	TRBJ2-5	CASRGLAGQQETQYF	TGTGCCAGCAGAGGACTAGCGGGGCAACAAGAGACCCAGTACTTC
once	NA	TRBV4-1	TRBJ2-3	CASSSGQGTDTQYF	TGCGCCAGCAGCTCCGGTCAGGGGACAGATACGCAGTATTTT
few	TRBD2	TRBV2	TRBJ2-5	CASSWTSGEETQYF	TGTGCCAGCAGTTGGACTAGCGGGGAAGAGACCCAGTACTTC
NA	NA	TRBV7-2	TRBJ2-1	CASSRESYNEQFF	TGTGCCAGCAGCCGTGAGAGTTACAATGAGCAGTTCTTC
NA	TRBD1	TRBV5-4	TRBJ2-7	CASSAHERTGSYEQYF	TGTGCCAGCAGCGCCCACGAGCGGACAGGAAGTTACGAGCAGTACTTC
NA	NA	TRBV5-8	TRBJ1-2	CASSFRSRGGYTF	TGTGCCAGCAGCTTTCGAAGCCGCGGTGGCTACACCTTC
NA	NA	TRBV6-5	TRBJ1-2	CASTLGQSYGYTF	TGTGCCAGCACCCTCGGACAGTCCTATGGCTACACCTTC
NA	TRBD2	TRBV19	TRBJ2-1	CASGSGGNEQFF	TGTGCCAGTGGGTCGGGGGGCAATGAGCAGTTCTTC
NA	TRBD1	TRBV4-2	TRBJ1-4	CASSQDPWTGGSEKLFF	TGTGCCAGCAGCCAAGACCCTTGGACAGGGGGTTCTGAAAAACTGTTTTTT
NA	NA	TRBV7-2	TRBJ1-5	CASSLGSAGPSNQPQHF	TGTGCCAGCAGCTTAGGGTCGGCAGGTCCTAGCAATCAGCCCCAGCATTTT
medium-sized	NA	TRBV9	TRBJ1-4	CASSPFGGEKLFF	TGTGCCAGCAGCCCTTTCGGGGGAGAAAAACTGTTTTTT
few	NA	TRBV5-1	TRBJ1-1	CASSLRGHLNTEAFF	TGCGCCAGCAGCTTGCGCGGACACCTGAACACTGAAGCTTTCTTT
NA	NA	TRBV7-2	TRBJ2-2	CASSPNGRANTGELFF	TGTGCCAGCAGCCCGAATGGGAGAGCGAACACCGGGGAGCTGTTTTTT
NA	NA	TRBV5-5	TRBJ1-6	CASSLRSDSYNSPLHF	TGTGCCAGCAGCTTGCGGAGTGACTCCTATAATTCACCCCTCCACTTT
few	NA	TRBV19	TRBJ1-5	CASKESRGIYQPQHF	TGTGCCAGTAAGGAAAGCAGGGGAATTTATCAGCCCCAGCATTTT
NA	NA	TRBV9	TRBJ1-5	CASSVGTENQPQHF	TGTGCCAGCAGCGTAGGGACAGAGAATCAGCCCCAGCATTTT
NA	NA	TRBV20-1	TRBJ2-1	CSAFRENEQFF	TGCAGTGCTTTCCGGGAAAATGAGCAGTTCTTC
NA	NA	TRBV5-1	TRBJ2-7	CASSPGDRDLDEQYF	TGCGCCAGCAGCCCGGGGGACAGAGACTTGGACGAGCAGTACTTC
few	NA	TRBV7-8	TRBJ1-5	CASSSTEANQPQHF	TGTGCCAGCAGCTCAACAGAAGCCAATCAGCCCCAGCATTTT
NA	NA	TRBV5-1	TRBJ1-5	CASSLEAGNQPQHF	TGCGCCAGCAGCTTGGAGGCGGGCAATCAGCCCCAGCATTTT
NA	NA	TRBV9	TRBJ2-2	CASSLGAGAGELFF	TGTGCCAGCAGCTTGGGGGCAGGGGCCGGGGAGCTGTTTTTT
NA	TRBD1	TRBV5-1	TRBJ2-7	CASSAAGGSYEQYF	TGCGCCAGCAGCGCCGCAGGGGGCAGCTACGAGCAGTACTTC